A selection of T cell receptor beta chains follows, all from one sample in a study of blood T cell repertoires in COVID-19. Clones were sequenced by immunoSEQ multiplex PCR, and TCRdb holds only the in-frame ones, with some missing. The sample has roughly 380,000 clones; 85% to 90% are singletons. Input material: PBMCs or T cells enriched from blood (not recorded which). The receptors originated from a woman between 25 and 40 years old who had been exposed to COVID-19. CDR3s include the opening cysteine and the closing phenylalanine or tryptophan. Fields, in order: J gene, D gene, V gene, clone size, CDR3 protein, CDR3 DNA. A D gene is named only where the DNA matches it firmly. The size field is filled for only some rows; it gives once, few, many or a size class.

J gene: TRBJ2-7
D gene: TRBD2
V gene: TRBV19
clone size: .
CDR3 protein: CASSIAGPSGRYSYEQYF
CDR3 DNA: TGTGCCAGTAGTATAGCGGGACCCAGCGGGAGATATTCCTACGAGCAGTACTTC

J gene: TRBJ2-3
D gene: TRBD2
V gene: TRBV9
clone size: .
CDR3 protein: CASSAGWSGRGEDTQYF
CDR3 DNA: TGTGCCAGCAGCGCCGGGTGGAGCGGGAGGGGAGAAGATACGCAGTATTTT

J gene: TRBJ2-1
D gene: .
V gene: TRBV21-1
clone size: .
CDR3 protein: CASTQSGGRGCNEQFF
CDR3 DNA: TGTGCCAGCACCCAAAGCGGGGGAAGGGGCTGCAATGAGCAGTTCTTC

J gene: TRBJ1-5
D gene: .
V gene: TRBV5-1
clone size: once
CDR3 protein: CASSSQGEKPQHF
CDR3 DNA: TGCGCCAGCAGCTCACAGGGAGAGAAGCCCCAGCATTTT

J gene: TRBJ2-3
D gene: .
V gene: TRBV5-1
clone size: .
CDR3 protein: CASSFGQDTQYF
CDR3 DNA: TGCGCCAGCAGCTTCGGACAAGATACGCAGTATTTT

J gene: TRBJ1-1
D gene: .
V gene: TRBV7-9
clone size: .
CDR3 protein: CASSARRQQGNTEAFF
CDR3 DNA: TGTGCCAGCAGCGCCCGCCGCCAACAGGGGAACACTGAAGCTTTCTTT

J gene: TRBJ1-5
D gene: .
V gene: TRBV10-2
clone size: .
CDR3 protein: CASQNQGLDQPQHF
CDR3 DNA: TGCGCCAGCCAAAACCAGGGGCTAGATCAGCCCCAGCATTTT

J gene: TRBJ2-7
D gene: .
V gene: TRBV25-1
clone size: .
CDR3 protein: CASSDVYEQYF
CDR3 DNA: TGTGCCAGCAGTGACGTCTACGAGCAGTACTTC

J gene: TRBJ2-7
D gene: TRBD2
V gene: TRBV4-2
clone size: .
CDR3 protein: CASSQDLAGQTYEQYF
CDR3 DNA: TGTGCCAGCAGCCAAGATCTAGCGGGTCAAACCTACGAGCAGTACTTC

J gene: TRBJ1-5
D gene: .
V gene: TRBV27
clone size: few
CDR3 protein: CASSALGQPQHF
CDR3 DNA: TGTGCCAGCAGTGCGCTTGGTCAGCCCCAGCATTTT